Sequencing of this T cell receptor beta chain was carried out in a study of blood T cell repertoires in COVID-19. Using immunoSEQ multiplex PCR, the repertoire was profiled, and TCRdb retains in-frame clones only, with some absent. In the table there are some 120,000 clones, 65% to 85% of which are singletons. This clone was recorded a few times. Other DNA sequences within the sample encode an identical CDR3. The CDR3 is made up of 16 amino acids. V was pared by 0 bases and J by 8 bases, with 4 bases of the junction left unmatched. The germline CDR1 and CDR2 sequences are LGHDT and YNNKEL (reference sequence).

The receptor was derived from a man in his 70s with acute or convalescent COVID-19. Sequenced input: peripheral blood. This sequence joins TRBV3-1 (or the pseudogene TRBV3-2) and TRBJ2-1, with 13 bases identical to TRBD2. For the CDR3, the DNA is TGTGCCAGCAGCCAAGATCCGGGACTAGCGGGGTATGAGCAGTTCTTC. Protein product: CASSQDPGLAGYEQFF.